The 24 T cell receptor beta chains below were found in one sample sequenced in a study of T-cell memory formation after mild COVID-19. TCRdb passed the 5' RACE reads through MiXCR, listing each CDR3 protein once. The data show 250,000 or so distinct CDR3 sequences, more than 15% seen once. The material sequenced was PBMCs or a T cell subset sorted from them (not recorded which). These receptors originate from a man aged 18 to 30 who had mild COVID-19 (a few samples of this study predate the infection). Cell type and time point are not known.

The rearrangement links TRBV5-4 to TRBJ1-4, with D possibly being TRBD1 (5 bases). V gave up 4 bases and J gave up 6 bases, with 16 bases separating them. This CDR3 spans 15 amino acids. CDR1 SGHNT and CDR2 YYREEE come from the germline V gene (reference sequence). As DNA, the CDR3 is TGTGCCAGCAGCACGACCGGGACGGATTATGAAAAACTGTTTTTT. Residues: CASSTTGTDYEKLFF. Drawing the rest from reference TRBV5-4 and TRBJ1-4, the complete variable domain is ETGVTQSPTHLIKTRGQQVTLRCSSQSGHNTVSWYQQALGQGPQFIFQYYREEENGRGNFPPRFSGLQFPNYSSELNVNALELDDSALYLCASSTTGTDYEKLFFGSGTQLSVL.

This clonotype was detected a few times. The V and J genes are TRBV6-6 and TRBJ2-5, with 9 bases aligning to TRBD2. With 2 bases clipped from V and 7 bases from J, the junction kept 11 bases outside the gene matches. The CDR3 has 16 residues. Germline V gene data show CDR1 as MNHNY and CDR2 as SVGAGI (reference sequence). The CDR3 coding sequence is TGTGCCAGCAGTTACACGTCGGCTAGCGGGGTTGGGACCCAGTACTTC. This translates into CASSYTSASGVGTQYF.

This chain joins TRBV10-3 and TRBJ2-5; 9 positions agree with TRBD2. Germline CDR1 reads ENHRY; CDR2 reads SYGVKD. V shed 6 bases and J 2 bases; nucleotides not matched to a gene: 7. The CDR3 is made up of 15 amino acids. The CDR3 protein is CAISDGGGVQETQYF. The CDR3 bases are TGTGCCATCAGCGACGGCGGGGGGGTGCAAGAGACCCAGTACTTC.

This clonotype has just a few counts. The genes are TRBV5-5 and TRBJ2-7; D ambiguous. V lost 2 bases and J 4 bases, leaving 7 bases between the germline ends. The CDR3 is made up of 12 amino acids. From germline, CDR1 is SGHKS and CDR2 YYEKEE (reference sequence). CDR3 protein: CASSFSGYEQYF. The DNA for the CDR3 is TGTGCCAGCAGCTTTTCCGGGTACGAGCAGTACTTC.

V is TRBV4-3 and J is TRBJ2-1; D possibly corresponds to TRBD1 (6 bases). V lost 1 base and J 4 bases, leaving 14 bases between the germline ends. This CDR3 spans 16 amino acids. The germline V gene encodes CDR1 LGHNA and CDR2 YSLEER. The DNA of the CDR3 is TGCGCCAGCAGCCAAGCAAAGGGCAGGGGATACAATGAGCAGTTCTTC. Translation gives CASSQAKGRGYNEQFF.

As DNA, the CDR3 is TGCGCCAGCAGCACGGACAGTCGGGAGACCCAGTACTTC. It translates to CASSTDSRETQYF. The chain joins TRBV5-1 to TRBJ2-5; TRBD1 might be the D (6 bases). V lost 4 bases and J lost 5, with 12 bases in between. CDR3 length: 13 residues. Per germline, CDR1 SGHRS and CDR2 YFSETQ.

The genes are TRBV2 and TRBJ2-4, with D hard to call. CDR1 is SNHLY, CDR2 FYNNEI, per germline. The CDR3 runs to 13 residues. V lost 7 bases and J lost 7, with 14 bases in between. Here the CDR3 reads CASTAVVSNIQYF. CDR3 nucleotide sequence: TGTGCCAGCACGGCGGTCGTTTCGAACATTCAGTACTTC.

This clonotype was seen more than once but under ten times. This chain uses TRBV9 with TRBJ1-5; possible D gene TRBD1, 5 bases. The V gene lost 0 bases and the J gene lost 1 base, with 11 bases spanning the gap. This CDR3 is 16 amino acids long. The germline V gene has CDR1 SGDLS and CDR2 YYNGEE. The CDR3 sequence is CASSVGSGYSNQPQHF. The CDR3 bases are TGTGCCAGCAGCGTAGGGTCAGGGTACAGCAATCAGCCCCAGCATTTT. Filled out from reference TRBV9 and TRBJ1-5, the complete variable domain reads DSGVTQTPKHLITATGQRVTLRCSPRSGDLSVYWYQQSLDQGLQFLIQYYNGEERAKGNILERFSAQQFPDLHSELNLSSLELGDSALYFCASSVGSGYSNQPQHFGDGTRLSIL.

By its share, this clonotype is medium-sized. This sequence joins TRBV27 and TRBJ2-1; TRBD2 aligns across 8 bases. Losses at the gene ends were 5 bases for V and 6 bases for J; bases not matched to a gene: 9. The CDR3 runs to 15 residues. CDR1 and CDR2 from the germline V gene are MNHEY and SMNVEV (reference sequence). CDR3 residues: CASSLSGGPANEQFF. As DNA, the CDR3 is TGTGCCAGCAGTCTAAGCGGGGGCCCAGCCAATGAGCAGTTCTTC.

The chain joins TRBV11-2 to TRBJ1-4; tentative D call: TRBD1 (6 bases). Germline CDR1 is SGHAT and CDR2 is FQNNGV. The CDR3 extends over 17 amino acids. The germline V and J ends were trimmed by 5 bases and 10 bases, with 26 bases remaining between them. The CDR3 coding sequence is TGTGCCAGCAGCCCGCTAAGCATCAGACAGGTTAACCTAAAACTGTTTTTT. Protein sequence: CASSPLSIRQVNLKLFF.

There are a few counts of this clonotype. V usage is TRBV4-2 and J usage is TRBJ2-5; D remains unclear. Looked up from germline, CDR1 is LGHNA and CDR2 is YNFKEQ. The CDR3 extends over 14 amino acids. The germline V and J ends were trimmed by 0 bases and 5 bases, with 10 bases remaining between them. DNA of the CDR3: TGTGCCAGCAGCCAAGAAGGGTCCGGGGAGACCCAGTACTTC. Translating it yields CASSQEGSGETQYF.

This chain connects TRBV6-2 or TRBV6-3 to TRBJ2-3; 8 bases align to TRBD2. Looked up from germline, CDR1 is MNHEY and CDR2 is SVGEGT. With V trimmed by 7 bases and J by 2 bases, 5 bases remained unmatched. This CDR3 has 14 residues. CDR3 nucleotides: TGTGCCAGCACCGGGGGGGCCTTCACAGATACGCAGTATTTT. Translation: CASTGGAFTDTQYF.

This clonotype was detected ten times or more. This chain connects TRBV18 to TRBJ2-5; 7 nucleotides line up with TRBD1. CDR1 is KGHSH and CDR2 is LQKENI in the germline V gene. The CDR3 is 14 amino acids. V shed 8 bases and J 2 bases; nucleotides not matched to a gene: 8. CDR3 sequence (DNA): TGTGCCAGCAGTCCTCGGACAGGACAAGAGACCCAGTACTTC. It specifies CASSPRTGQETQYF.

The chain joins TRBV5-1 to TRBJ2-2; TRBD2 might be the D (6 bases). V shed 5 bases and J shed 3 bases, with 14 bases lying between them. The CDR3 is 15 residues long. CDR1 SGHRS and CDR2 YFSETQ come from the germline V gene. The CDR3 sequence is CASREGTDDTGELFF. In nucleotides, the CDR3 is TGCGCCAGCAGGGAGGGTACAGACGACACCGGGGAGCTGTTTTTT.

This clonotype was recorded at least ten times. The V call is TRBV5-1, the J call TRBJ2-1; the match to TRBD2 covers 9 bases. This CDR3 region has 14 residues. Trimming removed 4 bases from V and 12 bases from J; junction bases left unmatched: 11. CDR1 and CDR2 from the germline V gene are SGHRS and YFSETQ. The CDR3 protein is CASSPGGTSRGQFF. The CDR3 DNA reads TGCGCCAGCAGCCCGGGGGGGACTAGCCGTGGGCAGTTCTTC.

The sample holds a few counts of this clonotype. The J gene is TRBJ1-2, the V gene TRBV28; D might be TRBD1 (6 bases). Trimming took off 6 bases at V and 4 bases at J, with 18 bases between the two ends. The CDR3 spans 15 residues. Germline lookup yields CDR1 MDHEN and CDR2 SYDVKM. The CDR3 nucleotides are TGTGCCAGCAGCCTTCCGGGACACCCAGGCTATGGCTACACCTTC. This encodes CASSLPGHPGYGYTF.

This clonotype was seen once. Possible read error: a much larger clone is one base away. The chain employs TRBV3-1 and TRBJ1-1, with 8 bases aligning to TRBD1. Germline V lookup: CDR1 LGHDT, CDR2 YNNKEL (reference sequence). V trimming: 6 bases; J trimming: 3 bases; junction bases outside the gene matches: 0. The CDR3 is 12 residues long. CDR3 sequence (DNA): TGTGCCAGCAGGACAGGGGACACTGAAGCTTTCTTT. Protein sequence: CASRTGDTEAFF.

The CDR3 loop reads CASSRGLHGYTF. DNA for the CDR3: TGCGCCAGCAGCCGCGGGCTCCACGGCTACACCTTC. The chain employs TRBV4-1 and TRBJ1-2; D gene ambiguous. V lost 4 bases and J lost 8, with 11 bases in between. Per the germline V gene, CDR1 is MGHRA and CDR2 is YSYEKL. CDR3 length: 12 residues.

V is TRBV11-2 and J is TRBJ1-1, with D hard to call. The CDR3 has 15 residues. CDR1 and CDR2 (germline): SGHAT, FQNNGV. V shed 2 bases and J shed 8 bases, with 18 bases lying between them. CDR3 amino acids: CASSLMAEGLKEAFF. In DNA, the CDR3 is TGTGCCAGCAGCTTAATGGCCGAGGGTCTGAAGGAAGCTTTCTTT.

This rearrangement joins TRBV5-1 to TRBJ1-1; D uncertain. V lost 5 bases and J 8 bases, leaving 10 bases between the germline ends. Per germline, CDR1 SGHRS and CDR2 YFSETQ. CDR3 length: 11 residues. CDR3 in DNA: TGCGCCAGCAGGCTGGTAGGAGAAGCTTTCTTT. It specifies CASRLVGEAFF.

This clonotype occurred a few times. This chain connects TRBV9 to TRBJ2-5; D possibly corresponds to TRBD1 (6 bases). Germline lookup yields CDR1 SGDLS and CDR2 YYNGEE. The CDR3 sequence is 14 residues long. Trimming removed 1 base from V and 1 base from J, with 8 bases in between. CDR3 sequence (DNA): TGTGCCAGCAGCGTAAGGGGGACCCAAGAGACCCAGTACTTC. It codes for CASSVRGTQETQYF.

This clonotype was seen repeatedly, ten times or more. The gene calls are TRBV7-9 and TRBJ1-1, with D uncertain. Germline assignment: CDR1 SEHNR and CDR2 FQNEAQ (reference sequence). This CDR3 has 11 amino acids. V lost 5 bases and J 2 bases, leaving 3 bases between the germline ends. CDR3 residues: CASSRNTEAFF. The DNA of the CDR3 is TGTGCCAGCAGCCGAAACACTGAAGCTTTCTTT.

In its sample, this clonotype was seen a few times. The CDR3 here is CASSSRGRGTEAFF. The CDR3 coding sequence is TGTGCCAGCAGCTCGAGGGGGCGAGGAACTGAAGCTTTCTTT. The chain has TRBV7-9 and TRBJ1-1; 7 nucleotides align to TRBD1. V trimming: 4 bases; J trimming: 5 bases; junction bases outside the gene matches: 7. Per germline, CDR1 SEHNR and CDR2 FQNEAQ (reference sequence). The CDR3 is made up of 14 amino acids.

The V gene is TRBV7-3, the J gene TRBJ1-3; unclear D gene. CDR3 length: 15 residues. The germline CDR1 and CDR2 sequences are SGHTA and FQGTGA. Trimming shortened V by 4 bases and J by 4 bases, and 14 bases separated the two germline ends. DNA for the CDR3: TGTGCCAGCAGCTCCTCAGGAACTACAGGAAACACCATATATTTT. Its translation: CASSSSGTTGNTIYF.